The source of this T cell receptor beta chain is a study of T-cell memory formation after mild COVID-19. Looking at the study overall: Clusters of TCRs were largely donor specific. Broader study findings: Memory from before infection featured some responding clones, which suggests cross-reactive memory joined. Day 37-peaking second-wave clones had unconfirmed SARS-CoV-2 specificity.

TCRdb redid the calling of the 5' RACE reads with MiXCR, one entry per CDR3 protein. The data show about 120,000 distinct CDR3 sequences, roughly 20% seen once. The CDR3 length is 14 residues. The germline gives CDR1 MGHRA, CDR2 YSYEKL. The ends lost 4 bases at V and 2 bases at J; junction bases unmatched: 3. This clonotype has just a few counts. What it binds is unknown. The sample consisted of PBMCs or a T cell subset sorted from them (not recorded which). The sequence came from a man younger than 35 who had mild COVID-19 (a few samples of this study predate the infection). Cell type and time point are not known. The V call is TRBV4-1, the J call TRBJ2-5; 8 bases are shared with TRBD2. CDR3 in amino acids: CASSPRGAQETQYF. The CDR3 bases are TGCGCCAGCAGCCCGCGGGGGGCTCAAGAGACCCAGTACTTC.